This T cell receptor (beta chain) was found in a study of T cells after yellow fever vaccination. Conversion of TCR transcripts into cDNA relied on 5'RACE template switching, which added a universal primer site and UMIs. TCRdb fed the 5' RACE reads into MiXCR, producing one record per CDR3 protein. Among 310,000 or so distinct CDR3 sequences, less than 4.5% were seen once, and the ten largest hold 23%. This clonotype showed up just a few times. V trimming: 3 bases; J trimming: 2 bases; junction bases outside the gene matches: 5. Germline-derived CDR1 and CDR2 are KGHSH and LQKENI. The CDR3 spans 15 residues.

The specimen was PBMCs, collected on the day of the yellow fever booster vaccination. The receptor comes from a man aged 18-30 years who received the YFV17D yellow fever vaccine. V usage is TRBV18 and J usage is TRBJ2-7; 9 bases fit TRBD1. CDR3 sequence: CASSPGTGPTYEQYV. In DNA form, the CDR3 reads TGTGCCAGCTCACCGGGGACAGGGCCTACCTACGAGCAGTACGTC.